These T cell receptor beta chains were read from a single sample in a study of cytomegalovirus exposure and HLA in healthy donors. Here immunoSEQ multiplex PCR was the method, and the copy in TCRdb shows in-frame clones only, minus some. The specimen's table records 100,000 to 150,000 clones. The sample consisted of PBMCs. All receptors come from a woman in her forties in good health and CMV-seropositive. Each CDR3 is given with its conserved first and last residue. D genes are given only for firm matches. Clone size is stated in some rows and not others, as once, few, many or a class when expanded.

v_gene: TRBV10-3; j_gene: TRBJ2-5; d_gene: TRBD1; abundance: -; CDR3nt: TGTGCCATCAGGGGACAGGGTGGGGAGACCCAGTACTTC; CDR3aa: CAIRGQGGETQYF
v_gene: TRBV4-1; j_gene: TRBJ1-2; d_gene: TRBD1; abundance: -; CDR3nt: TGCGCCAGCAGCTCGCCGGGACAGGAATGGTATGGCTACACCTTC; CDR3aa: CASSSPGQEWYGYTF
v_gene: TRBV18; j_gene: TRBJ2-5; d_gene: TRBD2; abundance: -; CDR3nt: TGTGCCAGCTCACCCCGTAGTAGCGGGAAAGAGACCCAGTACTTC; CDR3aa: CASSPRSSGKETQYF
v_gene: TRBV4-1; j_gene: TRBJ2-1; d_gene: TRBD1; abundance: -; CDR3nt: TGCGCCAGCAGCCCCGGGGACAGGGCCGACAATGAGCAGTTCTTC; CDR3aa: CASSPGDRADNEQFF
v_gene: TRBV7-3; j_gene: TRBJ2-4; d_gene: TRBD2; abundance: -; CDR3nt: TGTGCCAGCAGCTTAAATAGCGGGAGTAACATTCAGTACTTC; CDR3aa: CASSLNSGSNIQYF
v_gene: TRBV27; j_gene: TRBJ2-1; d_gene: -; abundance: -; CDR3nt: TGTGCCAGCAGTAGATTACAGCTTAATGAGCAGTTCTTC; CDR3aa: CASSRLQLNEQFF
v_gene: TRBV6-5; j_gene: TRBJ1-3; d_gene: -; abundance: -; CDR3nt: TGTGCCAGCAGTTACGGGCAGGGAACTGGGAACACCATATATTTT; CDR3aa: CASSYGQGTGNTIYF
v_gene: TRBV7-9; j_gene: TRBJ2-7; d_gene: TRBD2; abundance: -; CDR3nt: TGTGCCAGCAGCCTCCGATCTAGCGGGATCGTCTCCTACGAGCAGTACTTC; CDR3aa: CASSLRSSGIVSYEQYF
v_gene: TRBV28; j_gene: TRBJ2-7; d_gene: -; abundance: -; CDR3nt: TGTGCCAGCAGCCGATGGACAGAATCCTACGAGCAGTACTTC; CDR3aa: CASSRWTESYEQYF
v_gene: TRBV6-1; j_gene: TRBJ2-3; d_gene: TRBD2; abundance: -; CDR3nt: TGTGCCAGCAGTGAAGATAGCGGGCTTAGCACAGATACGCAGTATTTT; CDR3aa: CASSEDSGLSTDTQYF
v_gene: TRBV5-1; j_gene: TRBJ1-3; d_gene: TRBD1; abundance: -; CDR3nt: TGCGCCAGCAGCTTGGTGGGGACAGGGTCAGGAAACACCATATATTTT; CDR3aa: CASSLVGTGSGNTIYF
v_gene: TRBV6-1; j_gene: TRBJ2-7; d_gene: TRBD2; abundance: -; CDR3nt: TGTGCCAGCAACACAGGACTAGCTTCTTACGAGCAGTACTTC; CDR3aa: CASNTGLASYEQYF
v_gene: TRBV15; j_gene: TRBJ1-2; d_gene: -; abundance: -; CDR3nt: TGTGCCACCAGCAGAGACAGGGGAATCTCTGGCTACACCTTC; CDR3aa: CATSRDRGISGYTF
v_gene: TRBV29-1; j_gene: TRBJ1-1; d_gene: -; abundance: -; CDR3nt: TGCAGCGTTGTATGGGGCAGGGTGAACACTGAAGCTTTCTTT; CDR3aa: CSVVWGRVNTEAFF
v_gene: TRBV11-1; j_gene: TRBJ2-1; d_gene: TRBD2; abundance: -; CDR3nt: TGTGCCAGCAGCTCACAGAGGGGACTACCGAACAATGAGCAGTTCTTC; CDR3aa: CASSSQRGLPNNEQFF
v_gene: TRBV5-1; j_gene: TRBJ2-1; d_gene: TRBD1; abundance: -; CDR3nt: TGCGCCAGCAGCTTGGACAGGGGGCACAATGAGCAGTTCTTC; CDR3aa: CASSLDRGHNEQFF
v_gene: TRBV18; j_gene: TRBJ2-7; d_gene: TRBD2; abundance: -; CDR3nt: TGTGCCAGCTCTTTTAGGACTAGCGGGAGGGCCCTCCCCTACGAGCAGTACTTC; CDR3aa: CASSFRTSGRALPYEQYF
v_gene: TRBV11-2; j_gene: TRBJ1-1; d_gene: -; abundance: -; CDR3nt: TGTGCCAGCAGTGTTCCAGGGATCGGTCGAAACACTGAAGCTTTCTTT; CDR3aa: CASSVPGIGRNTEAFF
v_gene: TRBV6-1; j_gene: TRBJ2-1; d_gene: -; abundance: -; CDR3nt: TGTGCCAGCAGTGAATTAGTGGGAGGTGGGTACAATGAGCAGTTCTTC; CDR3aa: CASSELVGGGYNEQFF
v_gene: TRBV18; j_gene: TRBJ1-1; d_gene: TRBD1; abundance: -; CDR3nt: TGTGCCAGCTCACCAGAGACAGGGAATTTACTGAACACTGAAGCTTTCTTT; CDR3aa: CASSPETGNLLNTEAFF
v_gene: TRBV5-1; j_gene: TRBJ2-3; d_gene: -; abundance: -; CDR3nt: TGCGCCCAGCAGAGGGAGCGGGCCTCTAGCACAGATACGCAGTATTTT; CDR3aa: CAQQRERASSTDTQYF
v_gene: TRBV5-1; j_gene: TRBJ2-1; d_gene: TRBD1; abundance: -; CDR3nt: TGCGCCAGCAGCTTGGGGGACAGGGAATGGAATGAGCAGTTCTTC; CDR3aa: CASSLGDREWNEQFF
v_gene: TRBV29-1; j_gene: TRBJ1-1; d_gene: -; abundance: -; CDR3nt: TGCAGCGTTGCCGACAGAGCCACTGAAGCTTTCTTT; CDR3aa: CSVADRATEAFF
v_gene: TRBV6-1; j_gene: TRBJ1-2; d_gene: -; abundance: medium-sized; CDR3nt: TGTGCCAGCAGTGAAGAAGGTCCCATAGGGGGGGTTAACTATGGCTACACCTTC; CDR3aa: CASSEEGPIGGVNYGYTF
v_gene: TRBV9; j_gene: TRBJ2-7; d_gene: TRBD2; abundance: -; CDR3nt: TGTGCCAGCAGCGTATGGCCTAGCGGGAGTCAGTACGAGCAGTACTTC; CDR3aa: CASSVWPSGSQYEQYF
v_gene: TRBV11-2; j_gene: TRBJ2-1; d_gene: TRBD1; abundance: -; CDR3nt: TGTGCCAGCAGCTTAGTCGGGACAGGGGGGTTTGATGAGCAGTTCTTC; CDR3aa: CASSLVGTGGFDEQFF
v_gene: TRBV7-2; j_gene: TRBJ1-1; d_gene: -; abundance: -; CDR3nt: TGTGCCAGCAGCTTATACTTGGACGGGAAGGCTTTCTTT; CDR3aa: CASSLYLDGKAFF
v_gene: TRBV25-1; j_gene: TRBJ1-5; d_gene: TRBD1; abundance: -; CDR3nt: TGTGCCAGCACCGCGACAGGGTCTGGCCAGCCCCAGCATTTT; CDR3aa: CASTATGSGQPQHF
v_gene: TRBV18; j_gene: TRBJ2-7; d_gene: TRBD2; abundance: -; CDR3nt: TGTGCCAGCTCAACTAGCGGGACCCCCCACGAGCAGTACTTC; CDR3aa: CASSTSGTPHEQYF
v_gene: TRBV6-5; j_gene: TRBJ2-7; d_gene: TRBD1; abundance: -; CDR3nt: TGTGCCAGCAGTTACCTCGGGACAGGGAAAAACGAGCAGTACTTC; CDR3aa: CASSYLGTGKNEQYF
v_gene: TRBV7-3; j_gene: TRBJ2-2; d_gene: TRBD2; abundance: -; CDR3nt: TGTGCCAGCAGCTCCGGGACTAGCGGGAGGGCCACGCTAGAGGAGCTGTTTTTT; CDR3aa: CASSSGTSGRATLEELFF
v_gene: TRBV10-3; j_gene: TRBJ2-5; d_gene: TRBD1; abundance: -; CDR3nt: TGTGCCATCAGAGCCGGGACAGGGAAAGAGACCCAGTACTTC; CDR3aa: CAIRAGTGKETQYF
v_gene: TRBV27; j_gene: TRBJ2-5; d_gene: TRBD2; abundance: -; CDR3nt: TGTGCCAGCAGTACCGTTTCGGGAGGGCTGAGGGAGCAGTACTTC; CDR3aa: CASSTVSGGLREQYF
v_gene: TRBV19; j_gene: TRBJ1-2; d_gene: -; abundance: -; CDR3nt: TGTGCCAGCCGGGATGGGGGGTATGGCTACACCTTC; CDR3aa: CASRDGGYGYTF
v_gene: TRBV11-1; j_gene: TRBJ2-2; d_gene: TRBD2; abundance: -; CDR3nt: TGTGCCAGCAGCTCCTGGACTAGCGGGAGGGCCGGGGAGCTGTTTTTT; CDR3aa: CASSSWTSGRAGELFF
v_gene: TRBV28; j_gene: TRBJ1-5; d_gene: -; abundance: -; CDR3nt: TGTGCCAGCAGTTTAAGGCAGGGTGCTAGGGCCCAGCATTTT; CDR3aa: CASSLRQGARAQHF
v_gene: TRBV5-6; j_gene: TRBJ1-5; d_gene: -; abundance: -; CDR3nt: TGTGCCAGCAGCCCCGGGGGGGCGATCCAGCCCCAGCATTTT; CDR3aa: CASSPGGAIQPQHF
v_gene: TRBV5-1; j_gene: TRBJ2-7; d_gene: -; abundance: -; CDR3nt: TGCGCCAGCAGCTTGGAAGTGGGTAGCGGTTCCTACGAGCAGTACTTC; CDR3aa: CASSLEVGSGSYEQYF
v_gene: TRBV15; j_gene: TRBJ1-2; d_gene: TRBD1; abundance: -; CDR3nt: TGTGCCACCAGCAGAGATAGGGGACAGGCCGGGGCTAACTATGGCTACACCTTC; CDR3aa: CATSRDRGQAGANYGYTF
v_gene: TRBV6-1; j_gene: TRBJ1-5; d_gene: -; abundance: -; CDR3nt: TGTGCCAGCAGTGCAAGTCCGGCGGGTAATCAGCCCCAGCATTTT; CDR3aa: CASSASPAGNQPQHF
v_gene: TRBV5-1; j_gene: TRBJ1-4; d_gene: -; abundance: -; CDR3nt: TGCGCCAGCAGCCGAAACAACCGTGAAAAACTGTTTTTT; CDR3aa: CASSRNNREKLFF
v_gene: TRBV7-3; j_gene: TRBJ1-1; d_gene: -; abundance: -; CDR3nt: TGTGCCAGCAGCCAACAGGGAAGGACTGAAGCTTTCTTT; CDR3aa: CASSQQGRTEAFF
v_gene: TRBV6-1; j_gene: TRBJ2-7; d_gene: -; abundance: -; CDR3nt: TGTGCCACCGGAGGACTGAACTACGAGCAGTACTTC; CDR3aa: CATGGLNYEQYF
v_gene: TRBV15; j_gene: TRBJ2-3; d_gene: -; abundance: -; CDR3nt: TGTGCCACCAGCAGAACGGGAAGTGGAACAGATACGCAGTATTTT; CDR3aa: CATSRTGSGTDTQYF
v_gene: TRBV28; j_gene: TRBJ2-1; d_gene: TRBD2; abundance: -; CDR3nt: TGTGCCAGCAGGACCACTAGCGGAGCTATCAATGAGCAGTTCTTC; CDR3aa: CASRTTSGAINEQFF
v_gene: TRBV5-1; j_gene: TRBJ2-3; d_gene: TRBD2; abundance: -; CDR3nt: TGCGCCAGCAGCTTGGCCTCCGGCGGGAGGTCAGATACGCAGTATTTT; CDR3aa: CASSLASGGRSDTQYF
v_gene: TRBV28; j_gene: TRBJ1-4; d_gene: -; abundance: -; CDR3nt: TGTGCCAGCAGTCCTTGGGGGGGACTCTGGGCATTT; CDR3aa: CASSPWGGLWAF
v_gene: TRBV5-1; j_gene: TRBJ1-2; d_gene: -; abundance: -; CDR3nt: TGCGCCAGCAGCTTGGAAAGAGTCTATGGCTACACCTTC; CDR3aa: CASSLERVYGYTF